This T cell receptor (beta chain) stems from a study of cytomegalovirus exposure and HLA in healthy donors. General study results and limits: Immune exposure was documented only through CMV serostatus. A few CMV-associated chains proved CMV antigen-specific in vitro.

This CDR3 comprises 11 residues. Trimming removed 3 bases from V and 8 bases from J, with 8 bases in between. From germline, CDR1 is SGDLS and CDR2 YYNGEE. With 60 Vbeta and 13 Jbeta primers, the PCR was carried out. Authors' analysis steps: In a later analysis, of around 80 million unique beta chains, roughly 10 million appeared in at least two donors. Repertoires were generated with immunoSEQ multiplex PCR, while TCRdb's copy carries only in-frame clones and drops some. That table is the source of V, J and clone size, and D and trimming were worked out from the DNA. The table lists around 100,000 clones. Remarks on this clone: The antigen is unknown.

The V gene is TRBV9, the J gene TRBJ1-2; D call uncertain. The sequenced sample consisted of PBMCs. This receptor was identified in a man aged 25-40 years in good health and CMV-seronegative. Here the CDR3 reads CASSERKGYTF. Written as DNA, the CDR3 is TGTGCCAGCAGCGAGCGGAAAGGCTACACCTTC.